The source of this T cell receptor beta chain is a study of T cell changes during pregnancy in multiple sclerosis. Only one count was recorded for this clone. The CDR3 runs to 14 residues. The V gene lost 3 bases and the J gene lost 1 base, with 9 bases spanning the gap. The germline V gene encodes CDR1 SGHVS and CDR2 FNYEAQ. Here immunoSEQ multiplex PCR was the method, and the copy in TCRdb shows in-frame clones only, minus some. The sample holds approximately 88,000 clones, over 85% seen once. This material consisted of peripheral blood, taken in the first trimester of pregnancy. The chain combines TRBV7-6 with TRBJ1-1, with unresolved D. This receptor was taken from a female donor with multiple sclerosis, enrolled in a pregnancy study. The chain's CDR3 is CASSLGGENTEAFF. DNA for the CDR3: TGTGCCAGCAGCTTGGGAGGAGAGAACACTGAAGCTTTCTTT.